This T cell receptor beta chain is drawn from a study of shared clonotypes between healthy human individuals. Study-level points and caveats: Donors were few, which limited the genetic and exposure-history diversity represented.

A word on this clone: Its target is unknown.

The CDR3 consists of 14 residues. The germline CDR1 and CDR2 sequences are SGHAT and FQNNGV. V was pared by 3 bases and J by 5 bases, with 12 bases between. Ten immunoSEQ deep assay plates were used to sequence the DNA of unsorted PBMCs. TCRdb's copy holds only in-frame clones and misses some; the assay was immunoSEQ multiplex PCR. This sample has some 480,000 clones, with 79% found just once. The donor population consisted of healthy HIV-negative adults with no recent acute infections or vaccinations. All donors were Caucasian adults living in Nashville, Tennessee. The TCR was taken from a middle-aged woman in good health. Some clones in this sample may be carry-over from other donors' samples. The sample was PBMCs. The chain combines TRBV11-2 with TRBJ2-3; D perhaps matches TRBD2 (6 bases). The CDR3 sequence is CASSFQMGGDTQYF. For the CDR3, the DNA is TGTGCCAGCAGCTTTCAGATGGGGGGAGATACGCAGTATTTT.